The TCR beta chain under discussion was sequenced for a study of blood T cell repertoires in COVID-19. Study context: Samples representing acute and convalescent COVID-19 were sourced from the United States, Italy and Spain. The analysed material was cDNA or gDNA that came from T cells, B-cell-depleted T cells, or PBMCs.

V was clipped by 5 bases and J by 2 bases; unmatched bases: 4. Germline CDR1 reads SEHNR; CDR2 reads FQNEAQ (reference sequence). The CDR3 totals 14 residues. In the study's own analysis: Amplification of reference gene primers provided the estimated nucleated cell counts. Measured with immunoSEQ multiplex PCR; TCRdb has only the in-frame clones, and not every one. V, J and clone size reflect that table, while D and trimming were determined from the DNA. The sample includes 65,000 to 75,000 clones, about 81% of them seen just once. The chain combines TRBV7-9 with TRBJ2-7; 9 nucleotides line up with TRBD2. The TCR was taken from a man older than 75 with acute or convalescent COVID-19. Sequenced: peripheral blood. The DNA for the CDR3 is TGTGCCAGCAGCCGTAGCGGGGGACCCTACGAGCAGTACTTC. Its translation is CASSRSGGPYEQYF.